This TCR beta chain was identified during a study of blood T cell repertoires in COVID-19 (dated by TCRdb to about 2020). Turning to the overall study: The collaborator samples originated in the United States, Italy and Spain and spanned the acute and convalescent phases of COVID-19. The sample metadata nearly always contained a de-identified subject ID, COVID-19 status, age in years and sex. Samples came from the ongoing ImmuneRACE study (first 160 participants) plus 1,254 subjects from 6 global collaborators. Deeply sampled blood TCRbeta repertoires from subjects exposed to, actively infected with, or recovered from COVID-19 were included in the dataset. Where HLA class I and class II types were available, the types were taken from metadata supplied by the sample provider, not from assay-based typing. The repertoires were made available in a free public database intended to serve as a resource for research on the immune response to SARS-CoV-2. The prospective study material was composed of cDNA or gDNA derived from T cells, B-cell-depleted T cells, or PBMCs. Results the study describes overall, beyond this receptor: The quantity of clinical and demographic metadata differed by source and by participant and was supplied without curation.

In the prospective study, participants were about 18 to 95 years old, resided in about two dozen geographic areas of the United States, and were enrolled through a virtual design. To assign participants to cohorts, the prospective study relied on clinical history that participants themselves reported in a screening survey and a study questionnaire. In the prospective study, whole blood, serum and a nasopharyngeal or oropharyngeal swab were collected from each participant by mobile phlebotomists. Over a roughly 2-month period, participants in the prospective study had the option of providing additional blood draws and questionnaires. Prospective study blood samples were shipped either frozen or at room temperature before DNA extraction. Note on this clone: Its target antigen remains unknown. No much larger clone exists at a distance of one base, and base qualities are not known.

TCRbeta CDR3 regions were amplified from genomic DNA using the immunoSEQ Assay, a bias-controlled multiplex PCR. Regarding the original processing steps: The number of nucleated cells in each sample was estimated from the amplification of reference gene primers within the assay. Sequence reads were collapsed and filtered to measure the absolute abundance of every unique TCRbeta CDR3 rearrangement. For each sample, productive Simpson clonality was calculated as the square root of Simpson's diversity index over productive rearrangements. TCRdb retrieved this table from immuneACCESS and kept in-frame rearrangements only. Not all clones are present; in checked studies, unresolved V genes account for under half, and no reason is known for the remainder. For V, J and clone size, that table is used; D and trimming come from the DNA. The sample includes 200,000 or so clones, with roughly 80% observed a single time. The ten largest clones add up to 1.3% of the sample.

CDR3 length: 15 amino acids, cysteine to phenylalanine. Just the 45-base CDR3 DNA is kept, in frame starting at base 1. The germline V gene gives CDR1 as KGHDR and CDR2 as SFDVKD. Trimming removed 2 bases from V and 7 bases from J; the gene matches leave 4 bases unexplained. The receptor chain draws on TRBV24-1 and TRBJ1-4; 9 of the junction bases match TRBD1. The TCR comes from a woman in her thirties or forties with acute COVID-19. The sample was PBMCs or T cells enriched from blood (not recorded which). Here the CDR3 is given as CATSDSGQGSEKLFF. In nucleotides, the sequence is TGTGCCACCAGTGATTCCGGACAGGGGAGTGAAAAACTGTTTTTT.